The next 5 T cell receptor beta chains were all read from a single sample in a study of CD4 T cells in relation to SARS-CoV-2 and coronaviruses. CD4+ T cells from unexposed donors were obtained before the COVID-19 pandemic (2011-2018). Isolation of CD4+ T cells took place after about 9 days in culture. These receptors have no identified antigens. Clones were read by immunoSEQ multiplex PCR, and TCRdb kept only the in-frame ones, dropping some. The sample holds approximately 30,000 clones, 70% to 80% seen once. Sequencing input: CD4+ T cells from PBMCs, cultured in vitro. The receptor source for this set is a human donor in good health.

The chain links TRBV30 to TRBJ2-7, with no clear D. V was trimmed by 0 bases and J by 7 bases, leaving 10 bases between them. Per the germline V gene, CDR1 is GTSNPN and CDR2 is SVGIG (reference sequence). The CDR3 extends over 12 amino acids. The CDR3 coding sequence is TGTGCCTGGAGTGTCGGACGGAGAGAGCAGTACTTC. Translation: CAWSVGRREQYF.

The chain links TRBV30 to TRBJ1-4, with D tentatively TRBD1 (6 bases). Trimming removed 1 base at V and 8 bases at J, with 14 bases between. The CDR3 runs 14 residues. The germline V gene has CDR1 GTSNPN and CDR2 SVGIG (reference sequence). This CDR3 reads CAWSEGHQREKLFF. The DNA for the CDR3 is TGTGCCTGGAGTGAGGGACACCAGAGGGAAAAACTGTTTTTT.

The V and J genes are TRBV7-2 and TRBJ2-2, with no clear D. V was cut by 5 bases and J by 9 bases, with 10 bases left in between. There are 12 residues in the CDR3. Germline loops: CDR1 SGHTA, CDR2 FQGNSA. CDR3 coding DNA: TGTGCCAGCAGCCCTTCACCAAGGGAGCTGTTTTTT. This sequence encodes CASSPSPRELFF.

The chain joins TRBV3-1 (or the pseudogene TRBV3-2) to TRBJ2-5; D unresolved. The CDR3 extends over 12 amino acids. Trimming removed 1 base from V and 9 bases from J, with 9 bases in between. The germline CDR1 and CDR2 sequences are LGHDT and YNNKEL (reference sequence). This CDR3 reads CASSQVGRAQYF. The CDR3 DNA follows: TGTGCCAGCAGCCAAGTGGGCCGGGCCCAGTACTTC.

This chain joins TRBV4-1 and TRBJ2-1, with 10 nucleotides matching TRBD2. With V trimmed by 0 bases and J by 0 bases, 2 bases remained unmatched. The CDR3 is 17 residues long. Germline lookup yields CDR1 MGHRA and CDR2 YSYEKL. The CDR3, as DNA: TGCGCCAGCAGCCAAGATCCTAGCGGGAGCTCCTACAATGAGCAGTTCTTC. The encoded protein is CASSQDPSGSSYNEQFF.